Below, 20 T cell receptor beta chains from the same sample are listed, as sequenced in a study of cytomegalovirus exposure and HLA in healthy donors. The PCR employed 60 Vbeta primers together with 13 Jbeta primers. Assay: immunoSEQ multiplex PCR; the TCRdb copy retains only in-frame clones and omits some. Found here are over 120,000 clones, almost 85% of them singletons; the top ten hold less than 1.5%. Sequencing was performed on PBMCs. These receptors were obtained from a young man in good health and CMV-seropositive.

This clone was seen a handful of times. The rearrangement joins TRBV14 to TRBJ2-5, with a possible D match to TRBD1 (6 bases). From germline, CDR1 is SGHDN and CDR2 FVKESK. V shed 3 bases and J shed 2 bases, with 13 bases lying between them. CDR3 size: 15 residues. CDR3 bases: TGTGCCAGCAGCCATATACAGGGTCCGCAAGAGACCCAGTACTTC. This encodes CASSHIQGPQETQYF.

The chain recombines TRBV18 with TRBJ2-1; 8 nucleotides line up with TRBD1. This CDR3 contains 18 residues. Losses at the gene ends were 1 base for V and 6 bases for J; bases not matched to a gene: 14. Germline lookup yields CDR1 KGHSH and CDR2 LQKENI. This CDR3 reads CASSPQRSGGTGLNEQFF. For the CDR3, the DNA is TGTGCCAGCTCACCACAGAGGTCCGGCGGGACAGGACTCAATGAGCAGTTCTTC.

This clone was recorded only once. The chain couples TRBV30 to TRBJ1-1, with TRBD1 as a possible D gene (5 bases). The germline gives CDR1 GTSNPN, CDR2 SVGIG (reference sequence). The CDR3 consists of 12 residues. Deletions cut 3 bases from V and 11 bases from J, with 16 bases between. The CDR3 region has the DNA TGTGCCTGGAGCGGGGGGGTAATGTTTGCTTTCTTT. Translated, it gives CAWSGGVMFAFF.

The CDR3 DNA reads TGTGCCTGGAGTGGAGGGTTTGGGAACAATCAGCCCCAGCATTTT. Translating it yields CAWSGGFGNNQPQHF. The chain links TRBV30 to TRBJ1-5, with unresolved D. The germline V gene has CDR1 GTSNPN and CDR2 SVGIG (reference sequence). This CDR3 region has 15 residues. Trimming shortened V by 1 base and J by 3 bases, and 13 bases separated the two germline ends.

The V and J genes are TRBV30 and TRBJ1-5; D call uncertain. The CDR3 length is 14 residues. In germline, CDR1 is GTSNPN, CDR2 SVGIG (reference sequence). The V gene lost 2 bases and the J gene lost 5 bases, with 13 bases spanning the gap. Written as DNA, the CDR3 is TGTGCCTGGAGTTCAACCTCGGGAGATCAGCCCCAGCATTTT. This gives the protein CAWSSTSGDQPQHF.

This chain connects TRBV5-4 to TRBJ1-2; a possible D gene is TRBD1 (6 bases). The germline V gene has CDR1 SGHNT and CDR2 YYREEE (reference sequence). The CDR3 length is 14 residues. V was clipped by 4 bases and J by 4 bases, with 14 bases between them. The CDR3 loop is CASSPQGSAYGYTF. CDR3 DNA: TGTGCCAGCAGCCCTCAGGGGAGCGCCTATGGCTACACCTTC. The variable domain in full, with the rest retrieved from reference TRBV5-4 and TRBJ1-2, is ETGVTQSPTHLIKTRGQQVTLRCSSQSGHNTVSWYQQALGQGPQFIFQYYREEENGRGNFPPRFSGLQFPNYSSELNVNALELDDSALYLCASSPQGSAYGYTFGSGTRLTVV.

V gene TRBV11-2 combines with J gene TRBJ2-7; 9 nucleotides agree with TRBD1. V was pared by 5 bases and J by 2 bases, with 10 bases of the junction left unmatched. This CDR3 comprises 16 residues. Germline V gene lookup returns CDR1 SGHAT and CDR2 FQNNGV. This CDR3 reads CASSDRRQGGPYEQYF. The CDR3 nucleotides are TGTGCCAGCAGCGACAGGAGACAGGGGGGGCCCTACGAGCAGTACTTC.

The CDR3 loop reads CASRPRQGLSQPQHF. The CDR3, as DNA: TGTGCCAGCAGACCGAGACAGGGACTTAGTCAGCCCCAGCATTTT. The chain employs TRBV28 and TRBJ1-5; 7 bases map to TRBD1. Per germline, CDR1 MDHEN and CDR2 SYDVKM. The CDR3 loop spans 15 amino acids. The ends lost 6 bases at V and 6 bases at J; junction bases unmatched: 11.

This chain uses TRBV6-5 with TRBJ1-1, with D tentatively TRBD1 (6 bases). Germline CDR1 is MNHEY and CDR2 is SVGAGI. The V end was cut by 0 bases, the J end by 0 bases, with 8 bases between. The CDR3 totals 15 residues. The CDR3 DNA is TGTGCCAGCAGTTACTCAGGGGACATGAACACTGAAGCTTTCTTT. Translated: CASSYSGDMNTEAFF.

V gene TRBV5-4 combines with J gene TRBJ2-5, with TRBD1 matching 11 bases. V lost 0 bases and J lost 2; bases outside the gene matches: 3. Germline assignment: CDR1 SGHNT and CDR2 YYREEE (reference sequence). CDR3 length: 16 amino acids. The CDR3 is CASSLGGDRGQETQYF. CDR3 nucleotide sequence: TGTGCCAGCAGCTTGGGGGGGGACAGGGGGCAAGAGACCCAGTACTTC.

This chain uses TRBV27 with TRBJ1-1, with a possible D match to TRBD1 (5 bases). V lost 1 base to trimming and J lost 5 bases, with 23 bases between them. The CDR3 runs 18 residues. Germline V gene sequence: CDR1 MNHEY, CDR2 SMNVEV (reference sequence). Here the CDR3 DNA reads TGTGCCAGCAGTTTATTTATAGGTGGCAGGGCCCTAAGTACTGAAGCTTTCTTT. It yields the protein CASSLFIGGRALSTEAFF.

CDR3 bases: TGTGCCAGCTCACCACTGGCGGGCCACAGGGATGAGCAGTTCTTC. It encodes CASSPLAGHRDEQFF. J is TRBJ2-1 and V is TRBV18; D possibly corresponds to TRBD1 (6 bases). This CDR3 comprises 15 residues. Germline V lookup: CDR1 KGHSH, CDR2 LQKENI. Trimming shortened V by 1 base and J by 8 bases, and 15 bases separated the two germline ends.

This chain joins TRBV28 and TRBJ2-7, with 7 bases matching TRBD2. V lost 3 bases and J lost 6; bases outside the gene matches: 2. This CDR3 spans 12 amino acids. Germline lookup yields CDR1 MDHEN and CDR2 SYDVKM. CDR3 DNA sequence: TGTGCCAGCAGTTTCGGGGGGTCCGAGCAGTACTTC. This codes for CASSFGGSEQYF.

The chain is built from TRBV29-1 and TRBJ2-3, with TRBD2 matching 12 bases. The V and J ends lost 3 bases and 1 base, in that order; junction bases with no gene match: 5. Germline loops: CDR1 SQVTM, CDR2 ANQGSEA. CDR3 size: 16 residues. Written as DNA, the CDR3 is TGCAGCGTTGAGGGGCGACTAGCGGGGGGCACAGATACGCAGTATTTT. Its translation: CSVEGRLAGGTDTQYF.

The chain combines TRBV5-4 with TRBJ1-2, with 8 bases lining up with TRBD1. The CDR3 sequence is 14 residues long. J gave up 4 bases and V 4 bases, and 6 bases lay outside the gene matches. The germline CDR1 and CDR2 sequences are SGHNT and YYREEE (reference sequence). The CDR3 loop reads CASSPIQGGYGYTF. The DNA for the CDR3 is TGTGCCAGCAGCCCAATACAGGGGGGCTATGGCTACACCTTC.

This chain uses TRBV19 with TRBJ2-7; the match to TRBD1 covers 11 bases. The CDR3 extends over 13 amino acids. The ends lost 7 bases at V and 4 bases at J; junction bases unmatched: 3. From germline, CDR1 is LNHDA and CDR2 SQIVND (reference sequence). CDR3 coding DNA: TGTGCCAGTATGGGACAGGGGGGATACGAGCAGTACTTC. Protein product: CASMGQGGYEQYF. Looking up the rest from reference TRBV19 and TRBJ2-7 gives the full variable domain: DGGITQSPKYLFRKEGQNVTLSCEQNLNHDAMYWYRQDPGQGLRLIYYSQIVNDFQKGDIAEGYSVSREKKESFPLTVTSAQKNPTAFYLCASMGQGGYEQYFGPGTRLTVT.

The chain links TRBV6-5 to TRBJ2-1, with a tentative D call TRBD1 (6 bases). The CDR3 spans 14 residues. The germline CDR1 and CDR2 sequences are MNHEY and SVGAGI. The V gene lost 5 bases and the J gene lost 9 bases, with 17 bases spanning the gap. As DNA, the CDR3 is TGTGCCAGCAGTATTCACAGGGTAGGGGCTGAGCAGTTCTTC. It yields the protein CASSIHRVGAEQFF.

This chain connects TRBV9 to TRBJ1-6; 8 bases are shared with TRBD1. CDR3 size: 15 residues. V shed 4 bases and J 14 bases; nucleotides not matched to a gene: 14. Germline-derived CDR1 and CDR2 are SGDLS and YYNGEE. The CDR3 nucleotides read TGTGCCAGCAGCTCCCGAGGGGGACAGGAATCGTCCCTCCACTTT. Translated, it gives CASSSRGGQESSLHF. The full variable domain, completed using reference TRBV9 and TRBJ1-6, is DSGVTQTPKHLITATGQRVTLRCSPRSGDLSVYWYQQSLDQGLQFLIQYYNGEERAKGNILERFSAQQFPDLHSELNLSSLELGDSALYFCASSSRGGQESSLHFGNGTRLTVT.

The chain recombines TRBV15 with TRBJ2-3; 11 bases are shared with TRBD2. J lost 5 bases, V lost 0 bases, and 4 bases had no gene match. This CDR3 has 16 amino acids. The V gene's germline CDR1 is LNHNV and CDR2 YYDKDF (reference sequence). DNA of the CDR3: TGTGCCACCAGCAGAGATTCTAGCGGGGGGAGAGATACGCAGTATTTT. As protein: CATSRDSSGGRDTQYF.

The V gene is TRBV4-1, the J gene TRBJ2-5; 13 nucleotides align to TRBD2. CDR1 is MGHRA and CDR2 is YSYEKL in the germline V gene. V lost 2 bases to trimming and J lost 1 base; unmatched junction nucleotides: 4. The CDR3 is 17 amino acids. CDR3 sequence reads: CASSQTGLAGFQETQYF. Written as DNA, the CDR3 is TGCGCCAGCAGCCAAACGGGACTAGCGGGATTCCAAGAGACCCAGTACTTC.